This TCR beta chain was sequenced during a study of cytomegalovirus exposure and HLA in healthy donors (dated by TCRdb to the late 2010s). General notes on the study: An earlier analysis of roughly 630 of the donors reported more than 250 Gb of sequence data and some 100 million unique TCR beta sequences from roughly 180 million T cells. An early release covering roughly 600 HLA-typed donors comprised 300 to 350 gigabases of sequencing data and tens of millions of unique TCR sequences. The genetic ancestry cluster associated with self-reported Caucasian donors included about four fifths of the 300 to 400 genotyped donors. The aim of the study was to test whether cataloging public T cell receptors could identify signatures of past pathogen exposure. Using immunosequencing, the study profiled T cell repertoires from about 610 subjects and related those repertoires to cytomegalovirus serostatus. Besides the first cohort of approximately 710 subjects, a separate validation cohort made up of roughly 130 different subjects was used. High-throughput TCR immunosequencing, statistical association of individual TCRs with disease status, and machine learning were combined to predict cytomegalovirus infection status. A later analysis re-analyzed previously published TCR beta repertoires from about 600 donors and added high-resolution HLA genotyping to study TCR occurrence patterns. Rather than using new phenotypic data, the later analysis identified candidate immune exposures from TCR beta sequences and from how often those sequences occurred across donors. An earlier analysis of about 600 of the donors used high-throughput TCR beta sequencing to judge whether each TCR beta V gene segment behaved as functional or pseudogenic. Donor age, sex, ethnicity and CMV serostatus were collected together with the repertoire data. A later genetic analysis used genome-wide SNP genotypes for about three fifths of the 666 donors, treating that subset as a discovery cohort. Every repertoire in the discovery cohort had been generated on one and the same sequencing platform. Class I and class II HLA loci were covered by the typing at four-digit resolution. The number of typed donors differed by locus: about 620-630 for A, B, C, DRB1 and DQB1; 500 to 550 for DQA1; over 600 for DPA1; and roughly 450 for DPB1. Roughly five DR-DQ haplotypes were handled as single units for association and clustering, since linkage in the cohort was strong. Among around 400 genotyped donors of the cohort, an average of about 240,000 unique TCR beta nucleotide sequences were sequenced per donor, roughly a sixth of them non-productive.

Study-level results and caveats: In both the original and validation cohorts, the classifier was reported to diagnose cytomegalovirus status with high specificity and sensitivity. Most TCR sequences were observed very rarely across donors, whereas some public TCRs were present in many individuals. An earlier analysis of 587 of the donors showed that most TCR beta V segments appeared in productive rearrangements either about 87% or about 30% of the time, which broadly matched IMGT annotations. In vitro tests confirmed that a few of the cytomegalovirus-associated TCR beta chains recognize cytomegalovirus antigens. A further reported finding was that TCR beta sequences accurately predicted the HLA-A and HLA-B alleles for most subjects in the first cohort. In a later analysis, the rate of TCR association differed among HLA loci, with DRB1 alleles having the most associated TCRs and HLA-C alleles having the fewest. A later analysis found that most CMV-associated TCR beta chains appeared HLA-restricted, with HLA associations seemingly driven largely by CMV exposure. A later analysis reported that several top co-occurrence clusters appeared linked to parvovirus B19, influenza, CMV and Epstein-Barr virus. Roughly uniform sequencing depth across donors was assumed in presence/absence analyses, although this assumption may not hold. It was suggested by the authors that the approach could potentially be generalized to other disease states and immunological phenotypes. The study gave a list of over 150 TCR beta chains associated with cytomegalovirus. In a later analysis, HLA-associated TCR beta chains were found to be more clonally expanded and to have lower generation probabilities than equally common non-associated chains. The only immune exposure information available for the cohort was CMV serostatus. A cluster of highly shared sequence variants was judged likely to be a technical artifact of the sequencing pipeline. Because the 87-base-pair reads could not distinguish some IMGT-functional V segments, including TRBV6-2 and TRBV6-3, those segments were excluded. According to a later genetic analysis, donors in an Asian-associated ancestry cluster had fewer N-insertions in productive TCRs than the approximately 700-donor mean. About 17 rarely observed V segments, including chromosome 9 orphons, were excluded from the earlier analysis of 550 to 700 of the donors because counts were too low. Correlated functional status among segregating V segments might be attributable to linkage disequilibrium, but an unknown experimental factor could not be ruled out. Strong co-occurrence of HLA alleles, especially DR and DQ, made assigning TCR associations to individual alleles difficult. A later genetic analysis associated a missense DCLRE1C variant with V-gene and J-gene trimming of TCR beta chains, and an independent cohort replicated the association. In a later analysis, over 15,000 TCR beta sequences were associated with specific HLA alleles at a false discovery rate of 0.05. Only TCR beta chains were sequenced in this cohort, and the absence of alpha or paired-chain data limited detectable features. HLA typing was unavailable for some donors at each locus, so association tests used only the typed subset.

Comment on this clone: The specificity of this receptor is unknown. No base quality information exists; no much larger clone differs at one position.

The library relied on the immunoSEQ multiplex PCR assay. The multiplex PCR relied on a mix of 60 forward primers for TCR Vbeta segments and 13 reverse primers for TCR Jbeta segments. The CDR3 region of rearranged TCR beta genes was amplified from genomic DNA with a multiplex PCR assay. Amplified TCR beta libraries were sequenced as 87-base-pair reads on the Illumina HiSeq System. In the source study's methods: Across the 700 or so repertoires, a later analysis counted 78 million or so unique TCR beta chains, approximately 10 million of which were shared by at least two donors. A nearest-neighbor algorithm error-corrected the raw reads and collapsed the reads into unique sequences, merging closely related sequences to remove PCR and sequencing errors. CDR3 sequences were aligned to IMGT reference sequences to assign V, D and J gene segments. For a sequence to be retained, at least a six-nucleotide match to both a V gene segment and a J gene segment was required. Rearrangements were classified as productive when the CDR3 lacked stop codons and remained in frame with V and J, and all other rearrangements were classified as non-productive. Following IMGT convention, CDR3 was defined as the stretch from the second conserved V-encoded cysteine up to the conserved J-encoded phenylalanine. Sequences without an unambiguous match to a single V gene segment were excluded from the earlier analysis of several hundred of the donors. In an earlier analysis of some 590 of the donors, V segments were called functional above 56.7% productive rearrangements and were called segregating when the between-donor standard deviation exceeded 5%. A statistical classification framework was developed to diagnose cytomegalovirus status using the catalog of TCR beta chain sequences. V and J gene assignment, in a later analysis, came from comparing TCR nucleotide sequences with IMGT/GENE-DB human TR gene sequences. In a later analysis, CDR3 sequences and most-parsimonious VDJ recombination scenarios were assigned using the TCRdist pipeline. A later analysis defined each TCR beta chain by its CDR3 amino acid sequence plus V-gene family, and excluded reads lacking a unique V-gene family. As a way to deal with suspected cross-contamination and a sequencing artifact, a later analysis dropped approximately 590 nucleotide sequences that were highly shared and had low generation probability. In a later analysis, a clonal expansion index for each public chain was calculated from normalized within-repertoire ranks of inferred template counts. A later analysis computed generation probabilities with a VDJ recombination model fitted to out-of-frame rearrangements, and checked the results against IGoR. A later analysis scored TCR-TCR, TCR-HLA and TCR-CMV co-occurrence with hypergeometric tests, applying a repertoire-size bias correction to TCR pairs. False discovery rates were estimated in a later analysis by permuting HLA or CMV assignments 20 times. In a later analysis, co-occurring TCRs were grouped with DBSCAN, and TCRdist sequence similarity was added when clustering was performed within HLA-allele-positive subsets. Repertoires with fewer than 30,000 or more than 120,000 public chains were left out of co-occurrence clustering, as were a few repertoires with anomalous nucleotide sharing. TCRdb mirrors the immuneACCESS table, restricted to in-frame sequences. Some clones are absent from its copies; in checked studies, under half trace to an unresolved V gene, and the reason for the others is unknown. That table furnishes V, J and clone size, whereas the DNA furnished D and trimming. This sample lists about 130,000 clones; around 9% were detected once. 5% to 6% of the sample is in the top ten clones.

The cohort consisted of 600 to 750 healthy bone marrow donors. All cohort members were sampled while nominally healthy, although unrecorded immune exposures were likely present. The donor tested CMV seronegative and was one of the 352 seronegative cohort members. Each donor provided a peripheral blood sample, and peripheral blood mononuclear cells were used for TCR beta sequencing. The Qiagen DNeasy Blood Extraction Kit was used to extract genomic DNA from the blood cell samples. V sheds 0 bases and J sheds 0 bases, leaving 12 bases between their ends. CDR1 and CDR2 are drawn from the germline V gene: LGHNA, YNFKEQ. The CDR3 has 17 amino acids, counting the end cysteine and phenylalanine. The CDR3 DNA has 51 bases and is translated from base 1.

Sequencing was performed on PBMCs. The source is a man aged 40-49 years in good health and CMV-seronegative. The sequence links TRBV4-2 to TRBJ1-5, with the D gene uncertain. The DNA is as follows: TGTGCCAGCAGCCAAGAATCAGTCCTTTATAGCAATCAGCCCCAGCATTTT. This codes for CASSQESVLYSNQPQHF.